The source of this T cell receptor (beta chain) is a study of Ad26.COV2.S vaccination and SARS-CoV-2 variants. Germline V gene data show CDR1 as SGHTA and CDR2 as FQGTGA. The CDR3 runs 17 residues. V lost 2 bases and J lost 4; bases outside the gene matches: 12. Indicated treatment: 19 received Ad26.COV2.S at low or high dose, single or two shots; five or six received placebo; per-sample allocation not given. Sampling was performed 63 days after the first vaccine or placebo injection. Some clones are missing from TCRdb's copy, which holds only in-frame ones; the method was immunoSEQ multiplex PCR. The sample includes about 470,000 clones, about nine tenths seen only once; the top ten take around 4.2%.

This rearrangement joins TRBV7-3 to TRBJ2-7; 9 bases map to TRBD2. This sample comprised peripheral blood, obtained in a trial of Ad26.COV2.S vaccine versus placebo. This clonotype was sampled from a person aged 18-65 years who received the Ad26.COV2.S COVID-19 vaccine or a placebo. The CDR3 DNA is TGTGCCAGCAGCTTATCTAGGGGGATAGCGGGAGTTTACGAGCAGTACTTC. Its protein product is CASSLSRGIAGVYEQYF.